This T cell receptor (beta chain) was recorded in a study of cytotoxic CD8 clonotypes in ibrutinib-treated CLL. General study results and limits: Shared public clonotypes were rare, and on treatment they either got smaller or stayed the same.

Deep sequencing aimed at 1 in 200,000 to 1 in 1 million T cells' resolution. Method: immunoSEQ multiplex PCR; TCRdb's copy keeps in-frame clones and lacks some. The data contain more than 110,000 clones, about 78% of them seen just once; the ten biggest clones take up 4.5% to 6.5%. Germline V CDR1 and CDR2: SGHTA, FQGNSA. This CDR3 has 17 residues. V was clipped by 1 base and J by 4 bases; unmatched bases: 10. Turning to this clone: Its antigen is as yet unknown.

This material consisted of PBMCs, taken after 24 months of ibrutinib treatment. This clonotype was sampled from a human donor with chronic lymphocytic leukemia. The J gene is TRBJ2-7, the V gene TRBV7-2; 10 bases are shared with TRBD1. As DNA, the CDR3 is TGTGCCAGCAGCTTAGTGCGTGGACAGGGGGTAGGTTACGAGCAGTACTTC. Protein sequence: CASSLVRGQGVGYEQYF.